The TCR beta chain under discussion was sequenced for a study of human T cells and chemical hapten exposure. The time point denotes: patch test 1, 2 weeks after DPC sensitization. Treatment here: therapeutic diphenylcyclopropenone sensitization with weekly scalp DPC. TCRdb analysed the RACE reads with MiXCR anew, one entry per CDR3 protein. The sample comprises fewer than 500,000 distinct CDR3 sequences, about 4.4% of which are singletons, and about 2.1% rests with the top ten. V was clipped by 3 bases and J by 1 base, with 6 bases between them. This CDR3 is 12 amino acids long. Germline V gene sequence: CDR1 GTSNPN, CDR2 SVGIG (reference sequence).

This sample comprised whole blood, obtained in connection with sensitization to the hapten diphenylcyclopropenone (DPC). The TCR comes from a woman aged 50 to 60 with alopecia areata. Some clones in this sample may be carry-over from other donors' samples. This chain connects TRBV30 to TRBJ1-1; D is unresolved. The CDR3 DNA is TGTGCCTGGAGGACAAAGAACACTGAAGCTTTCTTT. The encoded protein is CAWRTKNTEAFF.